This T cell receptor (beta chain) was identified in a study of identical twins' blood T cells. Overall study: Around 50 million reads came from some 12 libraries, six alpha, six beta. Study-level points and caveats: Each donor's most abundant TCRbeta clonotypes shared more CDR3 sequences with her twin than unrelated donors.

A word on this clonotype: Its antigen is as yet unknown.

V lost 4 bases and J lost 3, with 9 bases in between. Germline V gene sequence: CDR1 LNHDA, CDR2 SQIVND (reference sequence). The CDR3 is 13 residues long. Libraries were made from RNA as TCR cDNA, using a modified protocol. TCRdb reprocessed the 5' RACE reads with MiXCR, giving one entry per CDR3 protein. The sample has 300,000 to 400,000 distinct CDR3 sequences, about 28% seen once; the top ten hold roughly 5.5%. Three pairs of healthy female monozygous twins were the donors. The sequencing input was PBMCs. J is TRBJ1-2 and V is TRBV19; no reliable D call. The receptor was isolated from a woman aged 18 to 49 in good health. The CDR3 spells CASSSVRHYGYTF. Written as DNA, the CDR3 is TGTGCCAGTAGTAGTGTCCGGCACTATGGCTACACCTTC. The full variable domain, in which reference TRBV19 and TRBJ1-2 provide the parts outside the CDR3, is DGGITQSPKYLFRKEGQNVTLSCEQNLNHDAMYWYRQDPGQGLRLIYYSQIVNDFQKGDIAEGYSVSREKKESFPLTVTSAQKNPTAFYLCASSSVRHYGYTFGSGTRLTVV.